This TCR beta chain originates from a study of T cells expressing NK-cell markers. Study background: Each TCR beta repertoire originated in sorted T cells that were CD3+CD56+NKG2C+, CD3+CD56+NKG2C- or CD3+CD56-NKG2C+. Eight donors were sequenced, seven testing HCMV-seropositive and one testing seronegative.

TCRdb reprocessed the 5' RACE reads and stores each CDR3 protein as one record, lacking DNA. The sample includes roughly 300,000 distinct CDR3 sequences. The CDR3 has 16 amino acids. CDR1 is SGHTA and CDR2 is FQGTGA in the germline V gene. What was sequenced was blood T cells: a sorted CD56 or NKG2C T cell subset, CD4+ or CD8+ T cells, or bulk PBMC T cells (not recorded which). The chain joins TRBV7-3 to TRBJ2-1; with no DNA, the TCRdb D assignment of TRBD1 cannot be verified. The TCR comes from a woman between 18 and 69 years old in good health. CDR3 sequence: CASSPGGTHSYNEQFF.